This paragraph reports one T cell receptor (beta chain). Its antigen is not known. Patients included in sequencing had previously demonstrated CD8+CD57+ cell expansion by flow cytometry. Severe acquired aplastic anemia affected all patients. Therapy had not been given to patients before blood sampling. CDR3 length: 16 amino acids. V shed 6 bases and J 5 bases; nucleotides not matched to a gene: 14. CDR1 is WNHNN and CDR2 is SYGVQD in the germline V gene (reference sequence). This entry comes from a study of CD8+CD57+ T cells in acquired aplastic anemia. Whole-study results and caveats: Patients did not significantly differ from controls in CD8+ Simpson's diversity.

Investigators profiled TCR beta VDJ and CDR3 from genomic DNA template. TCRdb itself ran the reads through MiXCR, one entry per CDR3 protein. The repertoire holds 150,000 or so distinct CDR3 sequences, with around half as singletons. The chain is built from TRBV10-1 and TRBJ2-5; 8 bases line up with TRBD2. The material sequenced was sorted CD4+, CD8+, or CD8+CD57+ T cells (not recorded which) from PBMCs. The TCR was taken from a human donor with aplastic anemia. Here the CDR3 reads CASSGGIAGTGETQYF. The CDR3 DNA is TGCGCCAGCAGCGGGGGAATAGCGGGAACCGGGGAGACCCAGTACTTC.